The clone carrying this TCR beta chain was counted between two and nine times. TCRdb used MiXCR to reprocess the 5' RACE reads, holding one entry per CDR3 protein. The sample has roughly 100,000 distinct CDR3 sequences; roughly 8.7% are singletons. The data stem from a study of CD8 T cells in ankylosing spondylitis. The V gene lost 2 bases and the J gene lost 2 bases, with 9 bases spanning the gap. CDR3 length: 13 residues. CDR1 is DFQATT and CDR2 is SNEGSKA in the germline V gene (reference sequence). Sequenced input: blood, either unsorted or a sorted T cell fraction (not recorded which). The source of this sequence is a male donor with ankylosing spondylitis or in good health (not recorded which). The rearrangement uses TRBV20-1 and TRBJ1-2, with D uncertain. The CDR3 sequence is CSARPTGNYGYTF. The CDR3 bases are TGCAGTGCTAGACCGACGGGGAACTATGGCTACACCTTC.